Given below is one TCR beta chain in context. The antigen is undetermined. The libraries of TRB cDNA were constructed through 5' RACE using UMI labels. TCRdb processed the 5' RACE reads again and assigns one entry to each CDR3 protein, with no DNA. The sample has about 89,000 distinct CDR3 sequences. The source of the sample is a study of CXCR3-negative and CXCR3-positive naive CD8 T cells. Study observations and caveats: Naive cells with CXCR3 showed TRB CDR3s that were more hydrophobic than those in CXCR3-negative naive cells. Once cells were cryopreserved, CXCR3 expression went down partly, and most assays used fresh PBMCs. Memory cells differed in TRBV-TRBJ usage, but naive CXCR3-negative and CXCR3-positive cells had similar usage.

Naivety in CD8+ T cells corresponded to a CD45RO-CCR7+CD27+CD95- phenotype. Input material: naive CXCR3+ CD8+ T cells from blood. The subset: CD45RO-CCR7+CD27+CD95- naive CD8+ T cells expressing CXCR3 (TNR3+). This TCR was sampled from a human donor in good health. Some clones in this sample may be carry-over from other donors' samples.

CDR3 sequence reads: CASSLPAGTGYIHGELFF. J is TRBJ2-2 and V is TRBV12-3 or TRBV12-4; TCRdb proposes TRBD1, but this gene call is untestable without DNA. This CDR3 region has 18 residues.